This TCR beta chain was found in a study of T cell repertoires in cytomegalovirus infection. General study findings and limits: Adding up the frequency of public TCR beta families identified people who carried CMV plus the relevant HLA. There were HLA-C-restricted CMV-specific TCR beta clonotypes dominating the ex vivo response.

This clonotype was detected only a few times. Its specificity is not known. Germline assignment: CDR1 KGHDR and CDR2 SFDVKD. Trimming took 9 bases from V and 0 from J; bases not matched to a gene: 4. CDR3 length: 14 residues. TCRdb reprocessed the reads with MiXCR, giving one entry per CDR3 protein. The data show 650,000 to 900,000 distinct CDR3 sequences, just under 30% seen once. The sequence came from a human donor in good health (CMV status not recorded). Some clones in this sample may be carry-over from other donors' samples. The sequencing used cultured CD8+ T cells from PBMCs, collected from culture after CMV antigen stimulation. The chain employs TRBV24-1 and TRBJ2-1, with 7 bases fitting TRBD1. The CDR3 region is CATGYRGSYNEQFF. CDR3 DNA: TGTGCCACCGGATACAGGGGCTCCTACAATGAGCAGTTCTTC.